A selection of T cell receptor beta chains follows, all from one sample in a study of shared clonotypes between healthy human individuals. Clones were read by immunoSEQ multiplex PCR, and TCRdb kept only the in-frame ones, dropping some. The table records some 580,000 clones, roughly 98% of them present only once. Input material: naive CD8+ T cells sorted from blood. The source of these receptors is a man under 40 in good health. CDR3s include the opening cysteine and the closing phenylalanine or tryptophan.

J,V,CDR3
TRBJ2-7,TRBV2,CASWTGHEQYF
TRBJ2-7,TRBV27,CATSDGGSPYEQYF
TRBJ2-1,TRBV2,CASSSPVGGLVVNEQFF
TRBJ2-3,TRBV5-6,CASSLLGRTDTQYF
TRBJ1-4,TRBV13,CASSLEADEKLFF
TRBJ2-5,TRBV6-6,CASSGRGRGKTQYF
TRBJ2-2,TRBV19,CASSIWARTSGSLRELFF
TRBJ2-4,TRBV5-1,CASSSGGDLAENIQYF
TRBJ1-5,TRBV7-9,CASSPSGGQPQHF
TRBJ2-7,TRBV27,CASSLGGSSYEQYF
TRBJ1-5,TRBV27,CASSLSRDQPQHF
TRBJ1-2,TRBV6-5,CASSLTGFHGYTF
TRBJ2-7,TRBV5-1,CASSLTSGTYEQYF
TRBJ2-2,TRBV2,CASRDSPNTGELFF
TRBJ2-1,TRBV19,CASRRGVGSYNEQFF
TRBJ2-4,TRBV15,CATSTGVGKNIQYF
TRBJ2-7,TRBV29-1,CSVALQGASEQYF
TRBJ2-7,TRBV18,CASQGGETYEQYF
TRBJ2-1,TRBV4-1,CASSQDLYNEQFF
TRBJ2-1,TRBV27,CASSLQDIYNEQFF
TRBJ1-1,TRBV7-9,CASSRDRGGLNTEAFF
TRBJ2-7,TRBV27,CASSSGLAGTNEQYF
TRBJ1-2,TRBV27,CASRERGTGNGYTF
TRBJ1-2,TRBV6-5,CASSPGGGYGYTF
TRBJ2-7,TRBV27,CASSPTSTTYEQYF
TRBJ2-7,TRBV7-9,CASSERDRATYEQYF
TRBJ1-5,TRBV11-2,CASSLWGLQPQHF
TRBJ2-6,TRBV29-1,CSVYSHSGANVLTF
TRBJ2-7,TRBV11-2,CASSLEWGGSYEQYF
TRBJ2-7,TRBV15,CATCNTGTGRQYF
TRBJ2-7,TRBV27,CASSLTSGRMEQYF
TRBJ2-5,TRBV29-1,CSVVGEYQETQYF
TRBJ2-3,TRBV27,CASSSHRGPTNRGTQYF
TRBJ2-1,TRBV27,CASSFYRGNEQFF
TRBJ1-1,TRBV4-3,CASSQDRDERTEAFF
TRBJ2-7,TRBV7-9,CASSLGGIEQYF
TRBJ2-1,TRBV13,CASSDAEAGGPYNEQFF